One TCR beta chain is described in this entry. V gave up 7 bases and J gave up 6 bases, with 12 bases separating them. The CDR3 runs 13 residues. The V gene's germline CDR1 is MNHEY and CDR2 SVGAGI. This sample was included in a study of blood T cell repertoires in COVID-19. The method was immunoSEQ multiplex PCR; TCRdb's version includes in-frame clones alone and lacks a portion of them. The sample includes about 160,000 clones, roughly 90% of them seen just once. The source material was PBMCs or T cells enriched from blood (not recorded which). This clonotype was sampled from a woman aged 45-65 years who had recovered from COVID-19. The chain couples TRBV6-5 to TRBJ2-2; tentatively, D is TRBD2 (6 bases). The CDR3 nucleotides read TGTGCCAGCATCGGGCGGGGTCCCGGGGAGCTGTTTTTT. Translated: CASIGRGPGELFF.